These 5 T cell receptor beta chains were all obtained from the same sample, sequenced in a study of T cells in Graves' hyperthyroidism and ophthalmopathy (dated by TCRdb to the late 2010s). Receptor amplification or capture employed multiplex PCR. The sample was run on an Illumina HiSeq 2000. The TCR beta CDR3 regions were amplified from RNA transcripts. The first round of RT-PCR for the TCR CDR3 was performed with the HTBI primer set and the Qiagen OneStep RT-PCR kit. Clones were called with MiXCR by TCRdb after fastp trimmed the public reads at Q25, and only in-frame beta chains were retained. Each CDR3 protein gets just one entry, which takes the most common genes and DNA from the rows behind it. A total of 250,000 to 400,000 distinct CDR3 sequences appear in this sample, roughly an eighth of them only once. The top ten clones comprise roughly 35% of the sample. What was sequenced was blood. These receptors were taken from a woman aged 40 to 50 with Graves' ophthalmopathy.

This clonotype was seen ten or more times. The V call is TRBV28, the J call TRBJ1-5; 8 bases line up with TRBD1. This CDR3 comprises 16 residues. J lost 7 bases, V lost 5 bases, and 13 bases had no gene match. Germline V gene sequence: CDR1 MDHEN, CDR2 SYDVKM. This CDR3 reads CASSPPGGLGVQPQHF. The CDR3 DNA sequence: TGTGCCAGCAGTCCCCCAGGGGGCCTCGGGGTACAGCCCCAGCATTTT. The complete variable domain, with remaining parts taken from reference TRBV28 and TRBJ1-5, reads DVKVTQSSRYLVKRTGEKVFLECVQDMDHENMFWYRQDPGLGLRLIYFSYDVKMKEKGDIPEGYSVSREKKERFSLILESASTNQTSMYLCASSPPGGLGVQPQHFGDGTRLSIL.

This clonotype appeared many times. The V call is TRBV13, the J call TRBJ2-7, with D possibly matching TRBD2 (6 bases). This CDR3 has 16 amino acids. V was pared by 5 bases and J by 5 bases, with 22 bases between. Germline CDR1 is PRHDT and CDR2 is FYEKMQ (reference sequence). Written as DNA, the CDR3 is TGTGCCAGCAGCCGTTCATCCAGGGACTTAGAGCACGAGCAGTACTTC. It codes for CASSRSSRDLEHEQYF.

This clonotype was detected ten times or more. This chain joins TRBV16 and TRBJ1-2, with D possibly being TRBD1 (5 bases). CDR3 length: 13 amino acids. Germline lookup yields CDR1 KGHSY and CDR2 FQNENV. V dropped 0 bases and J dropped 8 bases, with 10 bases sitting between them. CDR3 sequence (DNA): TGTGCCAGCAGCCAATCTTCAGGGCTCGGCTACACCTTC. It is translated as CASSQSSGLGYTF.

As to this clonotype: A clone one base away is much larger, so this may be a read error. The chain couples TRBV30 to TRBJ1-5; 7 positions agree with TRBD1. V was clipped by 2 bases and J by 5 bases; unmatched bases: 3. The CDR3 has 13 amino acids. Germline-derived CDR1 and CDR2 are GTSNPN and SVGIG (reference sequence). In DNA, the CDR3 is TGTGCCTGGAGTCAGGGGGTGGATCAGCCCCAGCATTTT. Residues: CAWSQGVDQPQHF.

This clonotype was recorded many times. The CDR3 loop is CASSRGGGNYGYTF. The CDR3 bases are TGTGCCAGCAGTAGAGGGGGGGGCAACTATGGCTACACCTTC. The rearrangement joins TRBV28 to TRBJ1-2; D possibly corresponds to TRBD1 (6 bases). The CDR3 extends over 14 amino acids. Trimming cost V 5 bases and J 2 bases, with 12 bases left between them. Germline V gene sequence: CDR1 MDHEN, CDR2 SYDVKM.